This record covers a single T cell receptor (beta chain). This CDR3 region has 14 residues. V was cut by 6 bases and J by 6 bases, with 15 bases left in between. The germline CDR1 and CDR2 sequences are MNHNY and SVGAGI (reference sequence). The entry originates in a study of blood T cell repertoires in COVID-19. In the original analysis: Cell counts per sample came from amplifying reference gene primers. Sequencing was performed with immunoSEQ multiplex PCR; in TCRdb, only in-frame clones are kept and a portion is missing. That table is the source of V, J and clone size, and D and trimming were worked out from the DNA. The repertoire holds 350,000 or so clones, with about 90% as singletons.

The TCR comes from a man aged 18 to 35 with active or convalescent COVID-19. V gene TRBV6-6 combines with J gene TRBJ1-5; TRBD1 is a possible D gene (5 bases). The specimen sequenced was peripheral blood. The DNA for the CDR3 is TGTGCCAGCAGCCCCGACAGCCTTACTCAGCCCCAGCATTTT. Translated, it gives CASSPDSLTQPQHF.